This TCR beta chain was identified in a study of T cells expressing NK-cell markers. Overall study: Sorted CD3+CD56-NKG2C+, CD3+CD56+NKG2C+ and CD3+CD56+NKG2C- T cells supplied the TCR beta repertoires. Most of the eight sequenced donors tested HCMV-seropositive; one tested seronegative. General observations from the study: Once again these clonotypes came out on top in the CD3+CD56-NKG2C+ fraction of a few donors.

This CDR3 contains 13 residues. Per germline, CDR1 KGHSH and CDR2 LQKENI. The authors generated TCR beta cDNA through 5'RACE template switching with UMIs. TCRdb reprocessed the 5' RACE reads and reports one entry per CDR3 protein, with no DNA. The sample totals 300,000 or so distinct CDR3 sequences; its top ten clones hold more than 3.5%. A note on this clonotype: The antigen is undetermined.

The chain uses TRBV18 and TRBJ2-5; TCRdb's D call of TRBD1 is untestable without DNA. The source is a woman between 18 and 75 years old in good health. Source material: blood T cells: a sorted CD56 or NKG2C T cell subset, CD4+ or CD8+ T cells, or bulk PBMC T cells (not recorded which). The CDR3 loop is CASSPGRAETQYF.